A selection of T cell receptor beta chains follows, all from one sample in a study of blood T cell repertoires in COVID-19. TCRdb's table, derived via immunoSEQ multiplex PCR, lists solely in-frame clones and lacks some. The sample lists 200,000 to 250,000 clones; 65% to 90% were seen once. Sequenced material: peripheral blood. The receptors stem from a man aged 45-65 years with active or convalescent COVID-19. CDR3s include the opening cysteine and the closing phenylalanine or tryptophan. Fields, in order: clone size, D gene, J gene, V gene, CDR3 protein, CDR3 DNA. The D gene is left open where the match is weak. Clone size is stated in some rows and not others, as once, few, many or a class when expanded.

>NA|NA|TRBJ2-1|TRBV6-5
CASSPLGGNEQFF
TGTGCCAGCAGTCCCCTTGGGGGGAATGAGCAGTTCTTC
>NA|NA|TRBJ1-2|TRBV24-1
CATSGVDTYGYTF
TGTGCCACCAGTGGGGTTGACACCTATGGCTACACCTTC
>NA|NA|TRBJ2-1|TRBV30
CAWSVNSLYNEQFF
TGTGCCTGGAGTGTAAACAGCCTCTACAATGAGCAGTTCTTC
>few|NA|TRBJ1-2|TRBV4-3
CASSQAEGAGGYTF
TGCGCCAGCAGCCAAGCTGAGGGCGCGGGTGGCTACACCTTC
>NA|TRBD2|TRBJ2-1|TRBV5-1
CASSLLGLADFNEQFF
TGCGCCAGCAGCTTGTTGGGACTAGCCGATTTCAATGAGCAGTTCTTC
>once|TRBD1|TRBJ2-5|TRBV5-1
CASSLRTGEQTQYF
TGCGCCAGCAGCTTGAGGACAGGAGAACAGACCCAGTACTTC
>NA|NA|TRBJ2-1|TRBV19
CASSARVSYNEQFF
TGTGCCAGTAGTGCGAGAGTTTCCTACAATGAGCAGTTCTTC
>NA|TRBD1|TRBJ2-3|TRBV28
CASSSNRQGYTDTQYF
TGTGCCAGCAGTAGTAACAGACAGGGGTACACAGATACGCAGTATTTT
>NA|TRBD1|TRBJ1-1|TRBV10-1
CASSEIGTGGKNTEAFF
TGCGCCAGCAGTGAGATCGGGACAGGGGGGAAGAACACTGAAGCTTTCTTT
>NA|TRBD2|TRBJ2-5|TRBV5-1
CASSSGGLAGGRETQYF
TGCGCCAGCAGCTCTGGAGGACTAGCGGGGGGGAGAGAGACCCAGTACTTC
>NA|TRBD1|TRBJ2-5|TRBV7-8
CASSLDSGRGRETQYF
TGTGCCAGCAGCTTAGATTCGGGCAGGGGGCGCGAGACCCAGTACTTC
>NA|NA|TRBJ1-2|TRBV3-1/TRBV3-2
CASSQTGNGYTF
TGTGCCAGCAGCCAAACGGGAAATGGCTACACCTTC
>NA|TRBD2|TRBJ2-3|TRBV10-2
CASSEELAGVPAFTDTQYF
TGCGCCAGCAGTGAGGAACTAGCGGGGGTCCCCGCTTTCACAGATACGCAGTATTTT
>few|NA|TRBJ1-5|TRBV2
CASRGTAGGQPQHF
TGTGCCAGCAGAGGAACCGCGGGGGGTCAGCCCCAGCATTTT
>once|TRBD2|TRBJ2-1|TRBV2
CASSGSGRYNEQFF
TGTGCCAGCAGCGGGAGCGGGAGGTACAATGAGCAGTTCTTC
>NA|NA|TRBJ2-7|TRBV13
CASSLRGGALRYEQYF
TGTGCCAGCAGCTTGAGAGGGGGGGCATTACGCTACGAGCAGTACTTC
>NA|NA|TRBJ2-3|TRBV6-4
CASSADFTDTQYF
TGTGCCAGCAGTGCCGACTTCACAGATACGCAGTATTTT